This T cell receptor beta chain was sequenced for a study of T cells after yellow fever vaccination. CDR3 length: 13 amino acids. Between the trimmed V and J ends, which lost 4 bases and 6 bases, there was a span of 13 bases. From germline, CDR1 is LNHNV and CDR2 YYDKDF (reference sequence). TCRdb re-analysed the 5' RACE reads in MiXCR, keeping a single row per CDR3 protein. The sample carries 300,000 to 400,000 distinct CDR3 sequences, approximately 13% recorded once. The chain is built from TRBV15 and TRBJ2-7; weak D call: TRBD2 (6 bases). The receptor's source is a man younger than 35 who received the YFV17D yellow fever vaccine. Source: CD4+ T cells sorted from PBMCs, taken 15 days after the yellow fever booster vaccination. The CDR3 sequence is CATSMGLGVEQYV. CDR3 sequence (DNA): TGTGCCACCAGCATGGGACTGGGAGTCGAGCAGTACGTC.